The 29 T cell receptor beta chains given below trace back to one sample, sequenced in a study of CD4 T cells in relation to SARS-CoV-2 and coronaviruses (dated by TCRdb to the early 2020s). The receptor library was made with the immunoSEQ multiplex PCR assay. This immuneACCESS table, as held by TCRdb, lists in-frame sequences with V and J called but not all clones. Of the missing ones, under half trace to an unresolved V gene in checked studies; the others have no known cause. The sample yields about 47,000 clones; about four fifths were counted once. The ten largest clones capture more than 1.2% of the sample. Their antigens are not known. Sequencing used naive CD4+ T cells from PBMCs, cultured in vitro. The sample's cell subset or site label, decoded: naive CD4+ T cells isolated by negative enrichment. Receptors originate from an adult with COVID-19.

The chain combines TRBV4-1 with TRBJ1-1; the match to TRBD1 covers 9 bases. Germline CDR1 is MGHRA and CDR2 is YSYEKL. After removal of 4 bases from V and 5 bases from J, the junction contained 17 bases not matched to a gene. This CDR3 has 18 residues. CDR3 coding DNA: TGCGCCAGCAGCCTTACCACAGGGGGCACGGGAAAGGGTACTGAAGCTTTCTTT. Translated: CASSLTTGGTGKGTEAFF.

The rearrangement links TRBV5-8 to TRBJ2-4; D gene ambiguous. Germline V lookup: CDR1 SGHTS, CDR2 YDEGEE. V was cut by 5 bases and J by 1 base, with 13 bases left in between. CDR3 length: 15 residues. CDR3 sequence (DNA): TGTGCCAGCAGTTTTCTAAAGGTGGCCAAAAACATTCAGTACTTC. It is translated as CASSFLKVAKNIQYF.

CDR3 nucleotides: TGCGCCAGCAGCCTTGGACTAGCAGGTGATACGCAGTATTTT. Its protein product is CASSLGLAGDTQYF. The chain couples TRBV4-1 to TRBJ2-3; TRBD2 aligns across 8 bases. CDR1 and CDR2 (germline): MGHRA, YSYEKL. After removal of 4 bases from V and 6 bases from J, the junction contained 6 bases not matched to a gene. This CDR3 region has 14 residues.

The CDR3 nucleotides are TGTGCCAGCAGCCCGTGGACTAGAAGAGACAATGAGCAGTTCTTC. Amino acids: CASSPWTRRDNEQFF. This chain joins TRBV11-2 and TRBJ2-1; TRBD2 matches 7 bases. The CDR3 consists of 15 residues. The V segment lost 5 bases and the J segment 5 bases; nucleotides outside the gene matches: 9. Looked up from germline, CDR1 is SGHAT and CDR2 is FQNNGV. Combining the CDR3 with reference TRBV11-2 and TRBJ2-1 gives the whole variable domain EAGVAQSPRYKIIEKRQSVAFWCNPISGHATLYWYQQILGQGPKLLIQFQNNGVVDDSQLPKDRFSAERLKGVDSTLKIQPAKLEDSAVYLCASSPWTRRDNEQFFGPGTRLTVL.

The rearrangement joins TRBV19 to TRBJ2-5; 14 bases fit TRBD2. This CDR3 region has 15 residues. Germline V gene lookup returns CDR1 LNHDA and CDR2 SQIVND (reference sequence). V was clipped by 6 bases and J by 3 bases; unmatched bases: 3. Here the CDR3 DNA reads TGTGCCAGTAGCCCGGGACTAGCGGGGGAAGAGACCCAGTACTTC. Amino acid sequence: CASSPGLAGEETQYF. The whole variable domain, remainder taken from reference TRBV19 and TRBJ2-5, is DGGITQSPKYLFRKEGQNVTLSCEQNLNHDAMYWYRQDPGQGLRLIYYSQIVNDFQKGDIAEGYSVSREKKESFPLTVTSAQKNPTAFYLCASSPGLAGEETQYFGPGTRLLVL.

The chain carries TRBV4-1 and TRBJ2-7; D is perhaps TRBD2 (5 bases). CDR1 and CDR2 from the germline V gene are MGHRA and YSYEKL. The V gene lost 5 bases and the J gene lost 5 bases, with 7 bases spanning the gap. The CDR3 runs to 11 residues. The DNA of the CDR3 is TGCGCCAGCAGCTTCGGGAACGAGCAGTACTTC. This gives the protein CASSFGNEQYF.

The chain links TRBV5-6 to TRBJ2-2; TRBD2 matches 10 bases. Germline-derived CDR1 and CDR2 are SGHDT and YYEEEE. V lost 2 bases to trimming and J lost 4 bases; unmatched junction nucleotides: 5. This CDR3 spans 16 amino acids. The CDR3 DNA reads TGTGCCAGCAGCTTTGACAGCGGGAGGGCCACCGGGGAGCTGTTTTTT. It specifies CASSFDSGRATGELFF.

The CDR3 loop is CASRRGLAGESLGELFF. CDR3 nucleotides: TGTGCCAGCAGGCGGGGTCTAGCGGGAGAAAGCCTCGGGGAGCTGTTTTTT. V usage is TRBV5-4 and J usage is TRBJ2-2, with 10 bases identical to TRBD2. Unmatched junction bases numbered 14, after V lost 5 bases and J lost 7 bases. This CDR3 comprises 17 residues. The germline gives CDR1 SGHNT, CDR2 YYREEE (reference sequence).

This clone was seen only a few times. The chain couples TRBV18 to TRBJ1-1, with no clear D. Germline V gene sequence: CDR1 KGHSH, CDR2 LQKENI. CDR3 length: 16 amino acids. The V end lost 2 bases, the J end lost 1 base, and 14 bases lay between the germline ends. CDR3 DNA sequence: TGTGCCAGCTCACCATCTGGGCGTGGCAGGAACACTGAAGCTTTCTTT. It specifies CASSPSGRGRNTEAFF.

This chain links TRBV5-1 with TRBJ2-1; 10 nucleotides align to TRBD2. The CDR3 has 15 amino acids. Trimming cost V 6 bases and J 7 bases; bases outside gene matches: 10. Germline CDR1 SGHRS, CDR2 YFSETQ. CDR3 nucleotide sequence: TGCGCCAGCACAAAATCCAGCGGGAGGGCGAATGAGCAGTTCTTC. Translation: CASTKSSGRANEQFF.

This clone was recorded a few times. This chain connects TRBV5-4 to TRBJ2-7; 10 positions match TRBD2. The V gene end was trimmed by 6 bases and the J gene end by 0 bases; junction bases not matched to a gene: 6. This CDR3 region has 15 residues. The germline V gene has CDR1 SGHNT and CDR2 YYREEE (reference sequence). CDR3 nucleotide sequence: TGTGCCAGCACCGCCGGGACTAGCGACTCCTACGAGCAGTACTTC. Translating it yields CASTAGTSDSYEQYF.

The sample holds a few counts of this clone. The CDR3 nucleotides are TGTGCCACCTCCGGGACTAGCTCCTACAATGAGCAGTTCTTC. Protein sequence: CATSGTSSYNEQFF. The V call is TRBV5-4, the J call TRBJ2-1, with 8 bases matching TRBD2. The junction had 5 bases not matched to a gene; V was cut back by 9 bases and J by 0 bases. The CDR3 contains 14 residues. The germline V gene encodes CDR1 SGHNT and CDR2 YYREEE (reference sequence).

The chain employs TRBV18 and TRBJ2-3, with D possibly matching TRBD1 (6 bases). Germline V lookup: CDR1 KGHSH, CDR2 LQKENI. The ends were cut back, 5 bases at V and 4 bases at J, with 10 bases in the middle. The CDR3 consists of 13 residues. The CDR3, as DNA: TGTGCCAGCTCATCCCCAGGGGCAGATACGCAGTATTTT. Its protein is CASSSPGADTQYF.

The chain employs TRBV5-4 and TRBJ2-1; possibly TRBD2 for D (5 bases). Per the germline V gene, CDR1 is SGHNT and CDR2 is YYREEE (reference sequence). This CDR3 comprises 15 residues. V dropped 4 bases and J dropped 3 bases, with 14 bases sitting between them. CDR3 DNA: TGTGCCAGCAGCCACATCGAGGCGGGCTACAATGAGCAGTTCTTC. Translated, it gives CASSHIEAGYNEQFF.

The CDR3 here is CASSPTAGGYEQYF. In nucleotides, the CDR3 is TGCGCCAGCAGCCCCACGGCGGGAGGGTACGAGCAGTACTTC. This chain links TRBV4-1 with TRBJ2-7, with 9 bases identical to TRBD2. Germline values: CDR1 MGHRA, CDR2 YSYEKL. V shed 4 bases, J shed 4 bases, and the junction held 5 bases outside the gene matches. The CDR3 runs 14 residues.

The chain has TRBV7-7 and TRBJ2-1; TRBD2 agrees at 8 bases. CDR1 SSHAT and CDR2 FNYEAQ come from the germline V gene (reference sequence). The CDR3 loop spans 16 amino acids. The junction had 8 bases not matched to a gene; V was cut back by 2 bases and J by 5 bases. CDR3 DNA: TGTGCCAGCAGCTTACCCAGCGGGAGTACCCACAATGAGCAGTTCTTC. Translating it yields CASSLPSGSTHNEQFF.

The chain recombines TRBV11-2 with TRBJ2-1, with 13 bases identical to TRBD2. CDR1 SGHAT and CDR2 FQNNGV come from the germline V gene. The CDR3 runs to 17 residues. The V gene end was trimmed by 1 base and the J gene end by 7 bases; junction bases not matched to a gene: 7. For the CDR3, the DNA is TGTGCCAGCAGCTTAGGGACTAGCGGGAGTTATAGGAATGAGCAGTTCTTC. It codes for CASSLGTSGSYRNEQFF. Supplemented by reference TRBV11-2 and TRBJ2-1, the full variable domain reads EAGVAQSPRYKIIEKRQSVAFWCNPISGHATLYWYQQILGQGPKLLIQFQNNGVVDDSQLPKDRFSAERLKGVDSTLKIQPAKLEDSAVYLCASSLGTSGSYRNEQFFGPGTRLTVL.

This chain uses TRBV5-1 with TRBJ1-1; D gene unclear. From germline, CDR1 is SGHRS and CDR2 YFSETQ. The V gene lost 0 bases and the J gene lost 0 bases, with 9 bases spanning the gap. CDR3 length equals 15 residues. The DNA for the CDR3 is TGCGCCAGCAGCTTGGTAACAGACATGAACACTGAAGCTTTCTTT. Protein product: CASSLVTDMNTEAFF. The whole variable domain, remainder taken from reference TRBV5-1 and TRBJ1-1, is KAGVTQTPRYLIKTRGQQVTLSCSPISGHRSVSWYQQTPGQGLQFLFEYFSETQRNKGNFPGRFSGRQFSNSRSEMNVSTLELGDSALYLCASSLVTDMNTEAFFGQGTRLTVV.

This clone was observed a single time. CDR3 DNA sequence: TGTGCCAGCAGCTCCCGGGACGGATATGGCTACACCTTC. Translation gives CASSSRDGYGYTF. V and J are TRBV7-8 and TRBJ1-2; tentative D call: TRBD1 (5 bases). This CDR3 region has 13 residues. Germline V gene sequence: CDR1 SGHVS, CDR2 FQNEAQ. The V end lost 4 bases, the J end lost 5 bases, and 11 bases lay between the germline ends.

V usage is TRBV28 and J usage is TRBJ2-7; TRBD1 is a possible D gene (5 bases). V was pared by 4 bases and J by 1 base, with 11 bases between. Germline V gene data show CDR1 as MDHEN and CDR2 as SYDVKM. The CDR3 totals 14 residues. The CDR3 region is CASSSIRGSYEQYF. Written as DNA, the CDR3 is TGTGCCAGCAGTTCCATTAGGGGATCCTACGAGCAGTACTTC.

This clone was counted a single time. J is TRBJ2-3 and V is TRBV11-2, with TRBD1 identical over 7 bases. Unmatched junction bases numbered 8, after V lost 1 base and J lost 1 base. Germline V gives CDR1 SGHAT, CDR2 FQNNGV. The length of the CDR3 is 17 residues. CDR3 nucleotide sequence: TGTGCCAGCAGCTTAGTAGGGGGCACCACGCGCACAGATACGCAGTATTTT. The encoded protein is CASSLVGGTTRTDTQYF.

In DNA form, the CDR3 reads TGCGCCAGCAGCTTGGCCAACGCCGGGGCCGGGGAGCTGTTTTTT. Amino acids: CASSLANAGAGELFF. This rearrangement joins TRBV5-1 to TRBJ2-2, with D maybe TRBD2 (5 bases). V was shortened by 0 bases and J by 6 bases, with 12 bases between the two germline ends. The length of the CDR3 is 15 residues. From germline, CDR1 is SGHRS and CDR2 YFSETQ.

The chain has TRBV19 and TRBJ2-5, with D uncertain. Germline-derived CDR1 and CDR2 are LNHDA and SQIVND (reference sequence). The CDR3 has 13 residues. The V end lost 6 bases, the J end lost 5 bases, and 13 bases lay between the germline ends. The CDR3 coding sequence is TGTGCCAGTAGAGACGGCCCACGGGAGACCCAGTACTTC. This encodes CASRDGPRETQYF.

The chain links TRBV24-1 to TRBJ2-5; no clear D gene. CDR1 is KGHDR and CDR2 is SFDVKD in the germline V gene. Trimming took 6 bases from V and 2 from J, leaving 9 bases between them. This CDR3 is 13 amino acids long. For the CDR3, the DNA is TGTGCCACCAGTCGGGCGCCACAAGAGACCCAGTACTTC. As protein: CATSRAPQETQYF.

The chain employs TRBV21-1 and TRBJ2-7; the D segment call TRBD2 is taken from the table without a DNA check. TRBV21-1 is reported as a pseudogene. This CDR3 spans 18 amino acids. The CDR3 sequence is CASSKRRGHGTSEDEQYF. The CDR3 nucleotides are TGTGCCAGCAGCAAAAGAAGGGGCCACGGGACTAGCGAGGACGAGCAGTACTTC.

The chain combines TRBV6-6 with TRBJ1-4, with 7 bases matching TRBD1. Trimming cost V 6 bases and J 7 bases; bases outside gene matches: 8. The CDR3 contains 14 residues. The germline V gene encodes CDR1 MNHNY and CDR2 SVGAGI (reference sequence). The CDR3 nucleotides are TGTGCCAGCAGATCGACAGGGATCAGTGAAAAACTGTTTTTT. Encoded protein: CASRSTGISEKLFF.

The chain couples TRBV4-1 to TRBJ2-2; the D gene is possibly TRBD2 (6 bases). Germline-derived CDR1 and CDR2 are MGHRA and YSYEKL. This CDR3 is 17 amino acids long. The V end was cut by 4 bases, the J end by 4 bases, with 19 bases between. The CDR3 loop is CASSRRRGGGVTGELFF. DNA of the CDR3: TGCGCCAGCAGCCGCCGCCGGGGAGGCGGTGTCACCGGGGAGCTGTTTTTT.

The CDR3 is CATSTGRSASSTDTQYF. As DNA, the CDR3 is TGTGCCACCAGCACTGGACGGAGCGCATCTAGCACAGATACGCAGTATTTT. The chain combines TRBV15 with TRBJ2-3; D remains unclear. From germline, CDR1 is LNHNV and CDR2 YYDKDF (reference sequence). Trimming pared 4 bases from V and 0 bases from J, leaving 17 bases between. CDR3 length: 17 residues. Based on the CDR3 plus reference TRBV15 and TRBJ2-3, the full variable domain is DAMVIQNPRYQVTQFGKPVTLSCSQTLNHNVMYWYQQKSSQAPKLLFHYYDKDFNNEADTPDNFQSRRPNTSFCFLDIRSPGLGDTAMYLCATSTGRSASSTDTQYFGPGTRLTVL.

The chain employs TRBV4-1 and TRBJ2-7, with D perhaps matching TRBD2 (5 bases). The V gene's germline CDR1 is MGHRA and CDR2 YSYEKL. V was shortened by 3 bases and J by 2 bases, with 11 bases between the two germline ends. The CDR3 contains 14 residues. CDR3 sequence (DNA): TGCGCCAGCAGCCAGGCGGACTCGGCCTACGAGCAGTACTTC. Encoded protein: CASSQADSAYEQYF.